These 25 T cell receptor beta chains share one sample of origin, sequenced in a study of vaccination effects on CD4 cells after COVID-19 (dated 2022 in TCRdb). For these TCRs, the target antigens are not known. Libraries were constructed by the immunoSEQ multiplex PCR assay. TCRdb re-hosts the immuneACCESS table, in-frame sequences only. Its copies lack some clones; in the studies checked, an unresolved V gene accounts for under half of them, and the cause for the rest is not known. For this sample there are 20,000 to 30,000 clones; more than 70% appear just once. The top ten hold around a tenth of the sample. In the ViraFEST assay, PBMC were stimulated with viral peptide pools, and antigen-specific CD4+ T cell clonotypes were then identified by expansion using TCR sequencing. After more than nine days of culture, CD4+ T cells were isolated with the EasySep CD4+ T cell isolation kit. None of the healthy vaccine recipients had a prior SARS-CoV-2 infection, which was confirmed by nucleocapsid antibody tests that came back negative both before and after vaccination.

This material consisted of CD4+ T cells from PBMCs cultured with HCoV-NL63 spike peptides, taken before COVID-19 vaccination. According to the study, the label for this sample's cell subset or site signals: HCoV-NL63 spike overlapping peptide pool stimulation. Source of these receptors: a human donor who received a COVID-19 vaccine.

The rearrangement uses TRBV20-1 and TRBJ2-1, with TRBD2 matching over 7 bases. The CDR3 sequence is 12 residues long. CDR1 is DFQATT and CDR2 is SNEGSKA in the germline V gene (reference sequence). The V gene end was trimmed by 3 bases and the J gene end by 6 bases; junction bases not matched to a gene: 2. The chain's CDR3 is CSASSGGNEQFF. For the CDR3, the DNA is TGCAGTGCTAGTTCGGGGGGCAATGAGCAGTTCTTC.

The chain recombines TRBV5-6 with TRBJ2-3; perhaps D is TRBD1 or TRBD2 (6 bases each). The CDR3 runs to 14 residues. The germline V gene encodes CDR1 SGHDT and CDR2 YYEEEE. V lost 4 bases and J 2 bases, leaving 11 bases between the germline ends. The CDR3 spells CASSAGHITDTQYF. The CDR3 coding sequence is TGTGCCAGCAGCGCGGGACACATCACAGATACGCAGTATTTT.

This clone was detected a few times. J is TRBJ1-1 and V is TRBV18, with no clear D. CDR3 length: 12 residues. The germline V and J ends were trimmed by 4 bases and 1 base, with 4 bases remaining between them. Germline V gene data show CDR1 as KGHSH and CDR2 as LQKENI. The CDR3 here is CASSLTNTEAFF. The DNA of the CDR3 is TGTGCCAGCTCACTTACGAACACTGAAGCTTTCTTT.

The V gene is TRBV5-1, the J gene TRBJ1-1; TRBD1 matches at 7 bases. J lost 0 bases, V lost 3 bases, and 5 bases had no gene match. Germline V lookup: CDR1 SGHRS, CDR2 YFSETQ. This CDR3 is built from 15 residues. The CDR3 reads CASSWGTVVNTEAFF. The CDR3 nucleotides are TGCGCCAGCAGCTGGGGGACAGTTGTGAACACTGAAGCTTTCTTT. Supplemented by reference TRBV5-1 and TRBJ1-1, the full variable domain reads KAGVTQTPRYLIKTRGQQVTLSCSPISGHRSVSWYQQTPGQGLQFLFEYFSETQRNKGNFPGRFSGRQFSNSRSEMNVSTLELGDSALYLCASSWGTVVNTEAFFGQGTRLTVV.

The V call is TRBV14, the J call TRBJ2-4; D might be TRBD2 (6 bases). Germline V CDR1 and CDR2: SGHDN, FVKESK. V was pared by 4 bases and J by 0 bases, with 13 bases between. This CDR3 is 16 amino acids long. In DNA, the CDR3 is TGTGCCAGCAGCCCAAGGGTCGGGGGAGCCAAAAACATTCAGTACTTC. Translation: CASSPRVGGAKNIQYF. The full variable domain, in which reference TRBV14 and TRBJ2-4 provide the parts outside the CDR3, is EAGVTQFPSHSVIEKGQTVTLRCDPISGHDNLYWYRRVMGKEIKFLLHFVKESKQDESGMPNNRFLAERTGGTYSTLKVQPAELEDSGVYFCASSPRVGGAKNIQYFGAGTRLSVL.

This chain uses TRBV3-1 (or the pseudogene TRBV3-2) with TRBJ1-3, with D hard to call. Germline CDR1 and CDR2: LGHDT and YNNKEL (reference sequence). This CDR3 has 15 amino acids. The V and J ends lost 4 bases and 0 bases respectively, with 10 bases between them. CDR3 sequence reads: CASSRDGGSGNTIYF. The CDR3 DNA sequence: TGTGCCAGCAGCCGTGATGGCGGCTCTGGAAACACCATATATTTT.

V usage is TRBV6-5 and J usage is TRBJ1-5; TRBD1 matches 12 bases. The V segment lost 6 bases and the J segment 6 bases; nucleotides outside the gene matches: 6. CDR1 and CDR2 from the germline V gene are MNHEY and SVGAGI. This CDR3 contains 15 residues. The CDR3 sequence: CASRAGTGGFQPQHF. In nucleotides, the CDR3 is TGTGCCAGCAGAGCCGGGACAGGGGGCTTTCAGCCCCAGCATTTT.

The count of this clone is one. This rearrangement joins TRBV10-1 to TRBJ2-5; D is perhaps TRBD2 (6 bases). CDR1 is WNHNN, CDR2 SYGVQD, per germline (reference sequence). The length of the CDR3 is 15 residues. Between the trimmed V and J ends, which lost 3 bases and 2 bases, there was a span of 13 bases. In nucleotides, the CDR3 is TGCGCCAGCAGTGATCGAGGAGGGGTGCAAGAGACCCAGTACTTC. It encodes CASSDRGGVQETQYF.

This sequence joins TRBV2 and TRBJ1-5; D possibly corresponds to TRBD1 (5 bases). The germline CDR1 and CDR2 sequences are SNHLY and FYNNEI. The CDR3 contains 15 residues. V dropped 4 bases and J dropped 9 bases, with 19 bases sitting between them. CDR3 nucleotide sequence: TGTGCCAGCAGTGTGGGAGGGAGTTCTCAGGGGCCCCAGCATTTT. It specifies CASSVGGSSQGPQHF.

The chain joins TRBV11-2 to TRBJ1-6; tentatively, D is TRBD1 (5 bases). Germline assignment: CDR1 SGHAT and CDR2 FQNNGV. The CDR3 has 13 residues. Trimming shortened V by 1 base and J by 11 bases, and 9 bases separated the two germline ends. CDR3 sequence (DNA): TGTGCCAGCAGCTTAGCCGGGGGTCCACCCCTCCACTTT. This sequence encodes CASSLAGGPPLHF.

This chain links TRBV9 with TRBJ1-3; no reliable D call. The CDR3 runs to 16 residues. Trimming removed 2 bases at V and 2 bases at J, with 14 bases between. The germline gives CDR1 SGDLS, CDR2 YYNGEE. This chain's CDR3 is CASSVSGPNTGNTIYF. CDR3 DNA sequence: TGTGCCAGCAGCGTGTCCGGGCCAAACACTGGAAACACCATATATTTT.

The CDR3 DNA reads TGCAGCGTTGAAGTGCGACAGGGGGCGGGAGGCTACACCTTC. Protein: CSVEVRQGAGGYTF. The chain recombines TRBV29-1 with TRBJ1-2; 10 nucleotides match TRBD1. V was pared by 1 base and J by 8 bases, with 7 bases of the junction left unmatched. The germline V gene has CDR1 SQVTM and CDR2 ANQGSEA. This CDR3 comprises 14 residues.

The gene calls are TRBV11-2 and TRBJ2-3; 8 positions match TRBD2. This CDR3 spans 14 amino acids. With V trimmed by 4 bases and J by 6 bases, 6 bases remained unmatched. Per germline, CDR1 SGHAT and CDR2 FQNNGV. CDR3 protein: CASSSGTSVDTQYF. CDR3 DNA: TGTGCCAGCAGCTCCGGGACTAGTGTGGATACGCAGTATTTT.

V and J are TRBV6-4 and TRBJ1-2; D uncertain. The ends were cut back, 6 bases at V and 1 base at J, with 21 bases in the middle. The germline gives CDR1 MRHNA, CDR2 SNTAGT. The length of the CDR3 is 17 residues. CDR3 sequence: CASRTGTKQPINYGYTF. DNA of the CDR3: TGTGCCAGCAGGACGGGAACTAAACAGCCAATTAACTATGGCTACACCTTC.

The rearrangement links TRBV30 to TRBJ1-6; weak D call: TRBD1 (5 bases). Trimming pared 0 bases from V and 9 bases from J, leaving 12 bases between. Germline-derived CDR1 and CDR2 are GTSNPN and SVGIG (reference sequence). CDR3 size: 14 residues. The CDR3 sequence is CAWSVLGLGSPLHF. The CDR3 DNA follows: TGTGCCTGGAGTGTCTTGGGACTGGGTTCACCCCTCCACTTT.

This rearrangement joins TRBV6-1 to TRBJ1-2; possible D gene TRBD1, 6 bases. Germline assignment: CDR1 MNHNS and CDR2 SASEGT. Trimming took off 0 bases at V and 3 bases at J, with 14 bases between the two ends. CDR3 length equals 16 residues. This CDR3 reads CASSEASTGLYYGYTF. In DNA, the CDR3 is TGTGCCAGCAGTGAAGCGTCGACAGGCCTCTACTATGGCTACACCTTC.

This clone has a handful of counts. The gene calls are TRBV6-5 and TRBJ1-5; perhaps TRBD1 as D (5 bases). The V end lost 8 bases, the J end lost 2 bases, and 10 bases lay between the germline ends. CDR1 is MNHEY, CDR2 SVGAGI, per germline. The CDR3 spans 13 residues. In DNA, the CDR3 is TGTGCCAGCGGGGCGGGCGGCAATCAGCCCCAGCATTTT. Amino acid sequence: CASGAGGNQPQHF.

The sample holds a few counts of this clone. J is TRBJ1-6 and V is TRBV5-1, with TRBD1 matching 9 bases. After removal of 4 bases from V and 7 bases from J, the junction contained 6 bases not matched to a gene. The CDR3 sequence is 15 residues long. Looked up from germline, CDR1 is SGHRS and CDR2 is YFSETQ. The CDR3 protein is CASSPRTGANSPLHF. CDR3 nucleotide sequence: TGCGCCAGCAGCCCAAGGACAGGGGCCAATTCACCCCTCCACTTT. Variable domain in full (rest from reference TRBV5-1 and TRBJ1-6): KAGVTQTPRYLIKTRGQQVTLSCSPISGHRSVSWYQQTPGQGLQFLFEYFSETQRNKGNFPGRFSGRQFSNSRSEMNVSTLELGDSALYLCASSPRTGANSPLHFGNGTRLTVT.

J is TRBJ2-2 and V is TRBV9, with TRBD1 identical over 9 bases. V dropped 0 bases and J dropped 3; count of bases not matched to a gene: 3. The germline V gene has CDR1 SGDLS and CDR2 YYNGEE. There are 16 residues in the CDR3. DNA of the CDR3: TGTGCCAGCAGCGTAGGCGGACAGGGGTACACCGGGGAGCTGTTTTTT. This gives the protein CASSVGGQGYTGELFF.

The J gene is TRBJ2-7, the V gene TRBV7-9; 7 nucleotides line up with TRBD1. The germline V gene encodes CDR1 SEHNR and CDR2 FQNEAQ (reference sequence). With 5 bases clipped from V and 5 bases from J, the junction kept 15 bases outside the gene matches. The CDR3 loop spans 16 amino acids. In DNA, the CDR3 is TGTGCCAGCAGCCGGGAACGTACGACAGGGATCAACGAGCAGTACTTC. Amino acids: CASSRERTTGINEQYF.

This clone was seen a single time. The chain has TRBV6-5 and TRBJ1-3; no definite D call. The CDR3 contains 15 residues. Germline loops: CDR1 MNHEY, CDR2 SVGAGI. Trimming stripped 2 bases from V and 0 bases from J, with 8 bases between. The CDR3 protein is CASSYDGNSGNTIYF. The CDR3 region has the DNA TGTGCCAGCAGTTACGACGGGAACTCTGGAAACACCATATATTTT.

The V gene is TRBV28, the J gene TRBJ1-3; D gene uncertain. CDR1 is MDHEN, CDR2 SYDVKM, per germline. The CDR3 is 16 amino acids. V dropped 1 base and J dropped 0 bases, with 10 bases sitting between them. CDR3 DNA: TGTGCCAGCAGTTTATCCCTACTCCGCTCTGGAAACACCATATATTTT. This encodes CASSLSLLRSGNTIYF.

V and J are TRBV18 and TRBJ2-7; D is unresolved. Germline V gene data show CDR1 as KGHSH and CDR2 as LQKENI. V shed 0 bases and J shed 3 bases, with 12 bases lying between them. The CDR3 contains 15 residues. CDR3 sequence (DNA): TGTGCCAGCTCACCACCAGCTGGGTCTGACTACGAGCAGTACTTC. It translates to CASSPPAGSDYEQYF.

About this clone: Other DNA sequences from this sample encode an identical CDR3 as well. CDR3 region: CASSLAGQGSGELFF. CDR3 DNA: TGTGCCAGCAGTCTCGCCGGACAGGGGTCCGGGGAGCTGTTTTTT. This chain uses TRBV28 with TRBJ2-2; 9 nucleotides line up with TRBD1. V shed 5 bases, J shed 6 bases, and the junction held 7 bases outside the gene matches. CDR3 size: 15 residues. Germline V gene data show CDR1 as MDHEN and CDR2 as SYDVKM.

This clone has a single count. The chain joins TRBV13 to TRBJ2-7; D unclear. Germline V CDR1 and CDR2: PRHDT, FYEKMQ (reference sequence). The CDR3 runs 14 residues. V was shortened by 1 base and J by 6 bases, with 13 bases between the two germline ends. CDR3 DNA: TGTGCCAGCAGCTTAGACCATAACCGCCCCGAGCAGTACTTC. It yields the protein CASSLDHNRPEQYF.